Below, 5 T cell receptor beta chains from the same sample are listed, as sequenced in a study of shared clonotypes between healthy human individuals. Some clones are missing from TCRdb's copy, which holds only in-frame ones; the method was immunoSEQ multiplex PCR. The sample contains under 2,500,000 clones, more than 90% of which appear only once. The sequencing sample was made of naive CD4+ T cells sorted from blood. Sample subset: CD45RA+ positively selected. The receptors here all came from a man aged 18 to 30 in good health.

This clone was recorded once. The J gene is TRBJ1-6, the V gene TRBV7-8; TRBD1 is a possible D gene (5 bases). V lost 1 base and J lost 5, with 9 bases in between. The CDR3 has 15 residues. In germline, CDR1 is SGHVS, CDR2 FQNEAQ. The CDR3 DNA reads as TGTGCCAGCAGCTTAGTTCAACAGGATAATTCACCCCTCCACTTT. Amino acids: CASSLVQQDNSPLHF.

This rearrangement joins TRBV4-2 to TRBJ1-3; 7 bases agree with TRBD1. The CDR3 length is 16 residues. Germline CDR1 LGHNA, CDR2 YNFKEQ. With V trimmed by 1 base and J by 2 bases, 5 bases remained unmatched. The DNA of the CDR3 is TGTGCCAGCAGCCAAGGTACAGGGGACACTGGAAACACCATATATTTT. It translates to CASSQGTGDTGNTIYF.

CDR3 in DNA: TGTGCCAGCAGCTTGTTAATATCAGGAACTAACACTGAAGCTTTCTTT. Its translation is CASSLLISGTNTEAFF. The chain couples TRBV5-8 to TRBJ1-1; D gene unclear. The CDR3 has 16 amino acids. Germline assignment: CDR1 SGHTS and CDR2 YDEGEE. Trimming took 1 base from V and 2 from J, leaving 15 bases between them.

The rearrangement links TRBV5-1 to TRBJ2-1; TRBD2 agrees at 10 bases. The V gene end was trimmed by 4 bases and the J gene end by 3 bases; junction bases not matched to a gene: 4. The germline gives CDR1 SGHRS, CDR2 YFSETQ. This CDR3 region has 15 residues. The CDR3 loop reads CASSQLAGFYNEQFF. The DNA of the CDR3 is TGCGCCAGCAGCCAACTAGCGGGGTTCTACAATGAGCAGTTCTTC.

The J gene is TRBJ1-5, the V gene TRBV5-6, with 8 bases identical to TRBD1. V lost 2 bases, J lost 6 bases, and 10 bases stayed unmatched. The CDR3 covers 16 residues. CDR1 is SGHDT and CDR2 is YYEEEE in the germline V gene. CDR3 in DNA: TGTGCCAGCAGCTTTTACACCCTTACAGGGGGTCAGCCCCAGCATTTT. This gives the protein CASSFYTLTGGQPQHF.